What follows are 3 T cell receptor beta chains derived from one specimen sequenced in a study of blood T cell repertoires in COVID-19. TCRdb keeps only in-frame clones here, not all; method: immunoSEQ multiplex PCR. Counted here are 200,000 to 300,000 clones, 65% to 90% occurring once; the ten biggest clones make up over 1.5%. Sequencing was done on a sample of peripheral blood. These receptors originate from a man under 40 with active or convalescent COVID-19.

V usage is TRBV5-6 and J usage is TRBJ2-6; possibly TRBD1 for D (6 bases). The germline V gene has CDR1 SGHDT and CDR2 YYEEEE. Deletions cut 0 bases from V and 6 bases from J, with 10 bases between. The CDR3 totals 15 residues. The CDR3 loop reads CASSLGGLVANVLTF. The CDR3 nucleotides read TGTGCCAGCAGCTTGGGGGGGCTTGTGGCCAACGTCCTGACTTTC. Full variable domain (remainder filled in from reference TRBV5-6 and TRBJ2-6): DAGVTQSPTHLIKTRGQQVTLRCSPKSGHDTVSWYQQALGQGPQFIFQYYEEEERQRGNFPDRFSGHQFPNYSSELNVNALLLGDSALYLCASSLGGLVANVLTFGAGSRLTVL.

The rearrangement joins TRBV6-4 to TRBJ2-2; a possible D gene is TRBD2 (5 bases). Germline values: CDR1 MRHNA, CDR2 SNTAGT. V shed 2 bases and J shed 0 bases, with 7 bases lying between them. The CDR3 sequence is 15 residues long. The DNA of the CDR3 is TGTGCCAGCAGTGACCGGGGTACGAACACCGGGGAGCTGTTTTTT. Its protein is CASSDRGTNTGELFF.

This rearrangement joins TRBV7-9 to TRBJ2-6; the D gene is possibly TRBD1 (6 bases). Germline lookup yields CDR1 SEHNR and CDR2 FQNEAQ (reference sequence). This CDR3 is built from 15 residues. V lost 3 bases to trimming and J lost 2 bases, with 8 bases between them. CDR3 loop: CASSFSGAGANVLTF. CDR3 coding DNA: TGTGCCAGCAGCTTTTCAGGGGCTGGGGCCAACGTCCTGACTTTC.